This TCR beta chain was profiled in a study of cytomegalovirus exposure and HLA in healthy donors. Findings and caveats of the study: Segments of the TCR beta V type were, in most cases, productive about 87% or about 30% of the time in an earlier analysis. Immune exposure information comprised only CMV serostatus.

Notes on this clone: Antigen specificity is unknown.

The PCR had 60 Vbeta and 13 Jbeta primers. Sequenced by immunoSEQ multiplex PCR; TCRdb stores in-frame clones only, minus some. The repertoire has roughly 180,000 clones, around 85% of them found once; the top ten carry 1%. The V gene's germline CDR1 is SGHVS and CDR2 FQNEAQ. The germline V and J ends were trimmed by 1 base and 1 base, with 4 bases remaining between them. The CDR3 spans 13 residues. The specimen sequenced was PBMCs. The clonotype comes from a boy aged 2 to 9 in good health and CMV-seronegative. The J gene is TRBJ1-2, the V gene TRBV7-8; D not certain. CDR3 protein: CASSLDHNYGYTF. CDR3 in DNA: TGTGCCAGCAGCTTAGATCATAACTATGGCTACACCTTC.